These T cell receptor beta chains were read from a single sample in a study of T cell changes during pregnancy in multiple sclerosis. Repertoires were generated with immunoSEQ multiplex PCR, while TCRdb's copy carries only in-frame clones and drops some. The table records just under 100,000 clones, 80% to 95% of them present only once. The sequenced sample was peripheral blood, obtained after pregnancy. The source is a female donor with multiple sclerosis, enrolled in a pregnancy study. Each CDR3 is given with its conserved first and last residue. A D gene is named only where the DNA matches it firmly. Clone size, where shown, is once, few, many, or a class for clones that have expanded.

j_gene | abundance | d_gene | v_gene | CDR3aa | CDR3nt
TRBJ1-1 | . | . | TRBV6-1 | CASSARQGFEAFF | TGTGCCAGCAGTGCCCGGCAGGGGTTTGAAGCTTTCTTT
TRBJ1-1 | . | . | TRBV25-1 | CASSTGIVTEAFF | TGTGCCAGCAGTACAGGGATTGTCACTGAAGCTTTCTTT
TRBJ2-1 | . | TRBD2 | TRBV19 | CASSIFSGTWTSGNNEQFF | TGTGCCAGTAGTATCTTCTCGGGGACGTGGACTAGCGGTAACAATGAGCAGTTCTTC
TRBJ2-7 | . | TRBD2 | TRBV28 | CASSSLSGGANEQYF | TGTGCCAGCAGTTCCCTGTCGGGAGGGGCCAACGAGCAGTACTTC
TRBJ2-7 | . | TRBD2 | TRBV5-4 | CASSAVAGGPYEQYF | TGTGCCAGCAGCGCTGTAGCGGGAGGGCCCTACGAGCAGTACTTC
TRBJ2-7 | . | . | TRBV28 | CASNPRTGNYEQYF | TGTGCCAGCAATCCTAGGACTGGGAACTACGAGCAGTACTTC
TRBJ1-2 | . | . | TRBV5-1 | CASSFESAGYNGYTF | TGCGCCAGCAGCTTCGAGTCGGCAGGGTACAATGGCTACACCTTC
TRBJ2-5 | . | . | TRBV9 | CASSWGLKETQYF | TGTGCCAGCAGTTGGGGCCTTAAAGAGACCCAGTACTTC
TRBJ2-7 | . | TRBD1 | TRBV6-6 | CASSTDRDEQYF | TGTGCCAGCAGTACGGACAGGGACGAGCAGTACTTC
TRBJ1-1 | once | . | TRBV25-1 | CASSESGVLNTEAFF | TGTGCCAGCAGTGAATCAGGGGTTTTGAACACTGAAGCTTTCTTT
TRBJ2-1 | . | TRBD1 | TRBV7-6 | CASSYTGGGEQFF | TGTGCCAGCAGCTACACAGGGGGCGGGGAGCAGTTCTTC
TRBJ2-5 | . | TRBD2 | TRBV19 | CASSIVAGGQETQYF | TGTGCCAGTAGTATAGTAGCGGGAGGGCAGGAGACCCAGTACTTC
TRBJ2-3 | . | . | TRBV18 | CASSPPGRAGTDTQYF | TGTGCCAGCTCACCACCCGGCAGGGCGGGCACAGATACGCAGTATTTT
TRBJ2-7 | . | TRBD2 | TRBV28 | CASSGLAGVREQYF | TGTGCCAGCAGCGGACTAGCGGGAGTCAGAGAGCAGTACTTC
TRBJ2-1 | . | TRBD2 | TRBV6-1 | CASSDGGRGYNEQFF | TGTGCCAGCAGTGACGGAGGGAGGGGCTACAATGAGCAGTTCTTC
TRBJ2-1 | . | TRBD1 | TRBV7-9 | CASSYRTGVHNEQFF | TGTGCCAGCAGCTATCGGACAGGGGTACACAATGAGCAGTTCTTC
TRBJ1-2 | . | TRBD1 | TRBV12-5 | CASGRQGSIRYTF | TGTGCTAGTGGGCGACAGGGGAGTATCCGCTACACCTTC
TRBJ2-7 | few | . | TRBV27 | CASRQGISPYEQYF | TGTGCCAGCAGACAGGGTATTTCGCCCTACGAGCAGTACTTC
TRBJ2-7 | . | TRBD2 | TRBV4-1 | CASSHLGTSGYEQYF | TGCGCCAGCAGCCACCTCGGGACTAGCGGTTACGAGCAGTACTTC
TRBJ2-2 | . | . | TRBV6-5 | CASRDTRYSGELFF | TGTGCCAGCAGAGACACCCGGTATTCCGGGGAGCTGTTTTTT
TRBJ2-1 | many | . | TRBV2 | CASSESMFSKNNEQFF | TGTGCCAGCAGTGAATCTATGTTCTCGAAAAACAATGAGCAGTTCTTC
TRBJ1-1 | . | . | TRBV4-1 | CASSLDTPKTAFF | TGCGCCAGCAGCCTCGACACTCCTAAAACAGCTTTCTTT
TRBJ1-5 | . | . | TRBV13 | CASSSGRGGVKPQHF | TGTGCCAGCAGCTCCGGCCGGGGGGGGGTGAAACCCCAGCATTTT
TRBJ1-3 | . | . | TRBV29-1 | CSVSQGPGNTIYF | TGCAGCGTTTCACAGGGCCCCGGAAACACCATATATTTT
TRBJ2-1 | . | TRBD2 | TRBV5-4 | CASTRGGLAVRNEQFF | TGTGCCAGCACAAGGGGCGGACTAGCGGTGCGCAATGAGCAGTTCTTC
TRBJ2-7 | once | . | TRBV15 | CATSRRQSSYEQYF | TGTGCCACCAGCAGAAGACAGTCCTCCTACGAGCAGTACTTC
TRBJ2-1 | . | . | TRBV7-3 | CASSHTLGSPTYNEQFF | TGTGCCAGCAGCCATACATTGGGCTCCCCGACCTACAATGAGCAGTTCTTC
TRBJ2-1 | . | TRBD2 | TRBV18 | CASSNLPASGSSYNEQFF | TGTGCCAGCTCGAACCTTCCGGCTAGCGGGAGCTCCTACAATGAGCAGTTCTTC
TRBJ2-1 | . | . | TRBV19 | CASSTGNEQFF | TGTGCCAGTAGTACGGGGAATGAGCAGTTCTTC
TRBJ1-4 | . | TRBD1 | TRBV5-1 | CASSPGTANEKLFF | TGCGCCAGCAGCCCCGGGACAGCTAATGAAAAACTGTTTTTT
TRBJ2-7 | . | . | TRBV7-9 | CASSLVEPRQYF | TGTGCCAGCAGCTTAGTGGAGCCACGTCAGTACTTC